The clone carrying this TCR beta chain was picked up a small number of times. The data were taken from a study of blood T cell repertoires in COVID-19. Looking at the study overall: Samples came from the United States, Italy and Spain, spanning acute and convalescent COVID-19. T cells, B-cell-depleted T cells, or PBMCs supplied cDNA or gDNA.

In the original analysis: The authors estimated nucleated cell counts from reference gene primer amplification. Assay: immunoSEQ multiplex PCR; the TCRdb copy retains only in-frame clones and omits some. From that table come the V and J calls and clone size; the DNA was used to work out D and trimming. Of about 25,000 clones listed, about 80% are singletons. CDR3 length: 13 residues. Germline V gene sequence: CDR1 SGHVS, CDR2 FQNEAQ. Between the trimmed V and J ends, which lost 1 base and 6 bases, there was a span of 10 bases. Material for sequencing was peripheral blood. This chain joins TRBV7-8 and TRBJ2-7; D perhaps matches TRBD1 (6 bases). This TCR was sampled from a man of 80 years or more with active or convalescent COVID-19. The DNA of the CDR3 is TGTGCCAGCAGCTTAGGGGGGCAAGGCGAGCAGTACTTC. It is translated as CASSLGGQGEQYF.